A selection of T cell receptor beta chains follows, all from one sample in a study of siplizumab effects on memory and regulatory T cells. The assay was immunoSEQ multiplex PCR, and TCRdb's table has in-frame clones only and misses some. The sample lists roughly 110,000 clones, 93% seen once, with over 0.15% in the top ten. Sequencing was done on a sample of non-Treg CD4+ T cells sorted from blood. All receptors come from a human donor in good health. The CDR3 runs from the conserved cysteine through the conserved F or W.

V: TRBV18; J: TRBJ2-5; CDR3: CASSPLETQYF
V: TRBV15; J: TRBJ2-4; CDR3: CATSRDWGEAKNIQYF
V: TRBV5-8; J: TRBJ1-1; CDR3: CASSLGLAQNTEAFF
V: TRBV7-9; J: TRBJ2-1; CDR3: CASSRVAGVLQNEQFF
V: TRBV7-3; J: TRBJ2-1; CDR3: CASSLGQGHNEQFF
V: TRBV4-2; J: TRBJ2-1; CDR3: CASSLAPGQGDREQFF
V: TRBV10-3; J: TRBJ2-5; CDR3: CAISEVSHQETQYF
V: TRBV5-1; J: TRBJ2-1; CDR3: CASSLAGFTSGGYYEQFF
V: TRBV7-9; J: TRBJ1-4; CDR3: CASSQPQGGPQEKLFF
V: TRBV6-6; J: TRBJ2-1; CDR3: CASSQPGTAVNEQFF